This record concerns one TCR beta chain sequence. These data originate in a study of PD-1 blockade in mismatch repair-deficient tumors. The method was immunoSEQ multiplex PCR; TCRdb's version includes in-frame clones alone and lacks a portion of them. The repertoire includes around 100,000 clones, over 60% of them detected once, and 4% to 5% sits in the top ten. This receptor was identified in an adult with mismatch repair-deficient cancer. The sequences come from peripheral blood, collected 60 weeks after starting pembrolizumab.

CDR3 sequence (DNA): TGTGCCACCAGCAGAGACAGGGGGCCGGTCGAGCAGTACTTC. Its protein product is CATSRDRGPVEQYF. The V and J genes are TRBV15 and TRBJ2-7; 8 bases are shared with TRBD1. The V gene's germline CDR1 is LNHNV and CDR2 YYDKDF (reference sequence). The CDR3 sequence is 14 residues long. Trimming removed 0 bases from V and 6 bases from J; junction bases left unmatched: 4.